A selection of T cell receptor beta chains follows, all from one sample in a study of blood T cell repertoires in COVID-19. Sequenced by immunoSEQ multiplex PCR; TCRdb stores in-frame clones only, minus some. The table lists around 290,000 clones, more than 70% of them singletons, with 2% to 2.5% in the top ten. What was sequenced was PBMCs or T cells enriched from blood (not recorded which). These TCRs come from an older woman in a cohort exposed to, infected with or recovered from COVID-19 (not recorded which). CDR3s include the opening cysteine and the closing phenylalanine or tryptophan. Fields, in order: clone size, V gene, J gene, D gene, CDR3 DNA, CDR3 protein. D genes are given only for firm matches. The size entry is marked missing in some rows and otherwise reads once, few, many or a size class.

-	TRBV23-1	TRBJ2-3	TRBD2	TGCGCCAGCAGTCAATCCGGCAGCGGGGGGCCGACAGATACGCAGTATTTT	CASSQSGSGGPTDTQYF
-	TRBV7-9	TRBJ2-5	TRBD2	TGTGCCAGCAGCACTAGACTAGCGGGAGCGGGGGAGACCCAGTACTTC	CASSTRLAGAGETQYF
-	TRBV7-2	TRBJ1-6	-	TGTGCCAGCAGCTTCGGGGGGGAGGGCAATTCACCCCTCCACTTT	CASSFGGEGNSPLHF
-	TRBV7-9	TRBJ1-6	-	TGTGCCGGCGAGAAATCCGGGTCACCCCTCCACTTT	CAGEKSGSPLHF
-	TRBV19	TRBJ1-5	-	TGTGCCAGTAGTATAGGGAGGGACCTCAATCAGCCCCAGCATTTT	CASSIGRDLNQPQHF
once	TRBV12-1	TRBJ2-3	-	TGTGCCAGCAGCTTTGCTACAGGACTAGCGGGAGACAGAGATACGCAGTATTTT	CASSFATGLAGDRDTQYF
-	TRBV10-2	TRBJ1-2	TRBD1	TGCGCCAGCAGTTCACAGGGGAACTATGGCTACACCTTC	CASSSQGNYGYTF
once	TRBV5-4	TRBJ2-1	-	TGTGCCAGCAGCTTCCCCCTGGTAGCGGACTACAATGAGCAGTTCTTC	CASSFPLVADYNEQFF
once	TRBV12-3/TRBV12-4	TRBJ2-3	-	TGTGCCAGCAGTCCCAGGGGCGCAGATACGCAGTATTTT	CASSPRGADTQYF
-	TRBV28	TRBJ1-6	-	TGTGCCAGCAGTCAGGGACTGATGGATTCACCCCTCCACTTT	CASSQGLMDSPLHF
-	TRBV10-3	TRBJ1-2	-	TGTGCCATCAGTGAAACAGGGTCGCGCTATGGCTACACCTTC	CAISETGSRYGYTF
-	TRBV6-5	TRBJ1-6	-	TGTGCCAGCAGGTCTCAGGGATATAATTCACCCCTCCACTTT	CASRSQGYNSPLHF
once	TRBV9	TRBJ2-7	-	TGTGCCAGCAGCGTTCAGGAGGAGGCCTACGAGCAGTACTTC	CASSVQEEAYEQYF
-	TRBV10-3	TRBJ2-1	-	TGTGCCATCAGTGAATGGAGCGGTATGAGCTCCTACAATGAGCAGTTCTTC	CAISEWSGMSSYNEQFF
-	TRBV7-9	TRBJ2-3	-	TGTGCCAGCAGGACCTCTGTCGGGGTCCGCACAGATACGCAGTATTTT	CASRTSVGVRTDTQYF
-	TRBV28	TRBJ2-5	-	TGTGCCAGCAGCCGGAGGGAGACCCAGTACTTC	CASSRRETQYF
-	TRBV7-2	TRBJ2-2	TRBD2	TGTGCCAGCAGCGGAACTAGCGGGAAGACCGGGGAGCTGTTTTTT	CASSGTSGKTGELFF
-	TRBV5-1	TRBJ2-7	-	TGCGCCAGCAGCTTGGTGACAGGTCTCGAGCAGTACTTC	CASSLVTGLEQYF
-	TRBV6-2/TRBV6-3	TRBJ2-7	TRBD2	TGTGCCAGCAGTTTTGGACTAGCGGGAAGGTCCTACGAGCAGTACTTC	CASSFGLAGRSYEQYF
-	TRBV24-1	TRBJ1-1	TRBD1	TGTGCCCCTCCCATGGGACAGACGAATTTCCAGAACACTGAAGCTTTCTTT	CAPPMGQTNFQNTEAFF
-	TRBV4-2	TRBJ2-3	TRBD2	TGTGCCAGCAGCCAGGGGACTAGCGGGGGCACAGATACGCAGTATTTT	CASSQGTSGGTDTQYF
-	TRBV7-9	TRBJ2-1	-	TGTGCCAGCAGCCGACAGGTTCAGCAGTTCTTC	CASSRQVQQFF
-	TRBV6-5	TRBJ1-1	-	TGTGCCAGCAGGCGACAGGACCACACTGAAGCTTTCTTT	CASRRQDHTEAFF
-	TRBV7-9	TRBJ1-2	-	TGTGCCAGCAGCTTAGTGGGGGCGGATGGCTACACCTTC	CASSLVGADGYTF
few	TRBV28	TRBJ1-5	TRBD1	TGTGCCAGTAAAGTCACAGGGGTTATTCGGAATCAGCCCCAGCATTTT	CASKVTGVIRNQPQHF
-	TRBV6-5	TRBJ2-7	-	TGTGCCAGCAGTTACTCGGGCTCGTCCATAGAGCAGTACTTC	CASSYSGSSIEQYF
-	TRBV10-3	TRBJ2-7	-	TGTGCCATCAGTGACGAGAGTTACGAGCAGTACTTC	CAISDESYEQYF
-	TRBV18	TRBJ2-1	TRBD1	TGTGCCAGCTCACCGGGGACAGAGACGATTAGCTCCTACAATGAGCAGTTCTTC	CASSPGTETISSYNEQFF
-	TRBV6-2/TRBV6-3	TRBJ2-7	-	TGTGCCAGCAGTTACGGTTTCCCGGCAGGGGCCTACGAGCAGTACTTC	CASSYGFPAGAYEQYF
-	TRBV21-1	TRBJ2-5	-	TGTGCCAGCAGCACCCGCGGACTAGCGGGAGGGCTGGAGACCCAGTACTTC	CASSTRGLAGGLETQYF
-	TRBV28	TRBJ2-7	-	TGTGCCAGCAGCCCTAACTTCAGGGTGTCCACCTCCTACGAGCAGTACTTC	CASSPNFRVSTSYEQYF
-	TRBV27	TRBJ1-1	TRBD1	TGTGCCAGCAGTTCCGGACAGGGGGCGTTATATAACACTGAAGCTTTCTTT	CASSSGQGALYNTEAFF
once	TRBV5-1	TRBJ2-3	TRBD2	TGCGCCAGCCGTCTCGGGGGGTTTTCCACAGATACGCAGTATTTT	CASRLGGFSTDTQYF
-	TRBV5-1	TRBJ2-1	-	TGCGCCAGCAGCTTGGACGGGGGCAATGAGCAGTTCTTC	CASSLDGGNEQFF
-	TRBV7-2	TRBJ2-6	TRBD1	TGTGCCAGCAGCCTACAAAGGGGCCAGGGGGCCTCTGGGGCCAACGTCCTGACTTTC	CASSLQRGQGASGANVLTF
-	TRBV18	TRBJ2-2	-	TGTGCCAGCTCACCTCGGGACTCCCGGACCACGAACACCGGGGAGCTGTTTTTT	CASSPRDSRTTNTGELFF
-	TRBV5-4	TRBJ1-1	-	TGTGCCAGCAGCTTGGTAGCAGGGCCTGAAGCTTTCTTT	CASSLVAGPEAFF
-	TRBV7-9	TRBJ1-1	TRBD1	TGTGCCAGCGCCTTGGGAGGACAGGCGGGGTTTGAAGCTTTCTTT	CASALGGQAGFEAFF
-	TRBV28	TRBJ1-5	TRBD1	TGTGCCAGCAGTTTAGGAGGGGGGACAGCCTATAATCAGCCCCAGCATTTT	CASSLGGGTAYNQPQHF
-	TRBV7-9	TRBJ2-1	TRBD2	TGTGCCAGCAGCTTAGCTAGCGGGATAATCAATGAGCAGTTCTTC	CASSLASGIINEQFF
-	TRBV3-1/TRBV3-2	TRBJ1-1	-	TGTGCCAGCAGCCCCCATGCGGGTCCTACTGAAGCTTTCTTT	CASSPHAGPTEAFF
few	TRBV18	TRBJ2-1	TRBD2	TGTGCCAGCTCACCTCGATCTAGCGGGACGGGAAATGAGCAGTTCTTC	CASSPRSSGTGNEQFF
-	TRBV28	TRBJ2-2	-	TGTGCCAGCAGTCCCATGGGGGGAGAAAGCACCGGGGAGCTGTTTTTT	CASSPMGGESTGELFF
-	TRBV10-1	TRBJ2-1	TRBD1	TGCGCCAGCAGTGAGTATGGACAGGGGGTCAATGAGCAGTTCTTC	CASSEYGQGVNEQFF
-	TRBV5-1	TRBJ2-5	TRBD2	TGCGCCAGCAGCCATAGTTATCCACGGGAGGTCCAAGAGACCCAGTACTTC	CASSHSYPREVQETQYF
-	TRBV27	TRBJ1-1	TRBD1	TGTGCCAGCAGTTTATCGGGACAGGGAGGAACTGAAGCTTTCTTT	CASSLSGQGGTEAFF
-	TRBV28	TRBJ2-3	TRBD1	TGTGCCAGCCCCCGGGACAGTTCAGCAACAGATACGCAGTATTTT	CASPRDSSATDTQYF